A selection of T cell receptor beta chains follows, all from one sample in a study of T-cell memory formation after mild COVID-19. In TCRdb, the 5' RACE reads were re-called with MiXCR into one record per CDR3 protein. The sample holds 390,000 or so distinct CDR3 sequences, approximately 16% seen once. Sequencing was done on a sample of PBMCs or a T cell subset sorted from them (not recorded which). The receptors were gathered from a man aged 18-30 years who had mild COVID-19 (a few samples of this study predate the infection). Cell type and time point are not known. Each CDR3 is given with its conserved first and last residue. A D gene is named only where the DNA matches it firmly. Only part of the rows carry a size: once, few, many, or a class if the clone is expanded.

CDR3: CASSFIQGGDIQYF
DNA: TGTGCCAGCAGCTTCATCCAAGGCGGTGACATTCAGTACTTC
V: TRBV5-6
J: TRBJ2-4
size: few
D: -

CDR3: CASSQEPNIQYF
DNA: TGCGCCAGCAGTCAAGAACCCAACATTCAGTACTTC
V: TRBV4-1
J: TRBJ2-4
size: few
D: -

CDR3: CASSYSRIHGELFF
DNA: TGTGCCAGCAGTTACTCGAGAATACACGGGGAGCTGTTTTTT
V: TRBV6-2/TRBV6-3
J: TRBJ2-2
size: few
D: -

CDR3: CASRIRRKAGYPMNTEAFF
DNA: TGTGCCAGCAGAATCCGAAGAAAGGCGGGATATCCCATGAACACTGAAGCTTTCTTT
V: TRBV11-2
J: TRBJ1-1
size: many
D: -

CDR3: CASSVEGTALGETQYF
DNA: TGTGCCAGCAGCGTAGAGGGGACGGCCCTCGGGGAGACCCAGTACTTC
V: TRBV9
J: TRBJ2-5
size: many
D: -

CDR3: CASSKGTSGVFTDTQYF
DNA: TGTGCCAGCAGTAAAGGGACTAGCGGGGTATTCACAGATACGCAGTATTTT
V: TRBV11-2
J: TRBJ2-3
size: few
D: TRBD2

CDR3: CASSFEGARLTEAFF
DNA: TGCGCCAGCAGCTTTGAGGGGGCGCGGCTCACTGAAGCTTTCTTT
V: TRBV5-1
J: TRBJ1-1
size: -
D: TRBD1

CDR3: CATSDSRGVDNSPLHF
DNA: TGTGCCACCAGTGACTCTCGGGGGGTGGATAATTCACCCCTCCACTTT
V: TRBV24-1
J: TRBJ1-6
size: -
D: -

CDR3: CAISDYREQFF
DNA: TGTGCCATCAGTGATTACAGGGAGCAGTTCTTC
V: TRBV10-3
J: TRBJ2-1
size: few
D: -

CDR3: CSAEGASNTGELFF
DNA: TGCAGCGCCGAAGGGGCATCGAACACCGGGGAGCTGTTTTTT
V: TRBV29-1
J: TRBJ2-2
size: few
D: -

CDR3: CASSFGRGGYNEQFF
DNA: TGTGCCAGCAGTTTTGGCAGGGGAGGGTACAATGAGCAGTTCTTC
V: TRBV28
J: TRBJ2-1
size: -
D: -

CDR3: CSARSGQGLIAFF
DNA: TGCAGTGCTCGATCAGGACAGGGTCTGATCGCTTTCTTT
V: TRBV20-1
J: TRBJ1-1
size: -
D: TRBD1

CDR3: CASSLAGTGFYGYTF
DNA: TGTGCCAGCAGCTTAGCCGGGACAGGGTTTTACGGCTACACCTTC
V: TRBV7-2
J: TRBJ1-2
size: few
D: TRBD1

CDR3: CASSAAAGGHTDTQYF
DNA: TGTGCCAGCAGCGCCGCAGCGGGGGGGCACACAGATACGCAGTATTTT
V: TRBV9
J: TRBJ2-3
size: -
D: TRBD2

CDR3: CASSLAGPQGYTF
DNA: TGTGCCAGCAGTTTAGCGGGCCCTCAAGGCTACACCTTC
V: TRBV12-3/TRBV12-4
J: TRBJ1-2
size: -
D: -

CDR3: CSVSKVGESGNTIYF
DNA: TGCAGCGTGAGCAAGGTTGGGGAAAGTGGAAACACCATATATTTT
V: TRBV29-1
J: TRBJ1-3
size: -
D: -

CDR3: CASSPHQGYGYTF
DNA: TGTGCCAGCAGCCCACACCAGGGATATGGCTACACCTTC
V: TRBV7-2
J: TRBJ1-2
size: few
D: -

CDR3: CASSLILADFTDTQYF
DNA: TGTGCCAGCAGCTTAATACTAGCGGATTTCACAGATACGCAGTATTTT
V: TRBV7-9
J: TRBJ2-3
size: few
D: TRBD2

CDR3: CASSVELRGDAFF
DNA: TGTGCCAGCAGCGTAGAATTGAGGGGAGACGCTTTCTTT
V: TRBV9
J: TRBJ1-1
size: -
D: -

CDR3: CASKFPGASGYTF
DNA: TGTGCCAGCAAATTCCCGGGGGCGAGCGGCTACACCTTC
V: TRBV28
J: TRBJ1-2
size: few
D: -

CDR3: CASSFREGAGELFF
DNA: TGTGCCAGCAGTTTCAGGGAAGGGGCCGGGGAGCTGTTTTTT
V: TRBV28
J: TRBJ2-2
size: -
D: -

CDR3: CASSFEGRGAGELFF
DNA: TGTGCCAGCAGCTTCGAGGGGCGAGGGGCCGGGGAGCTGTTTTTT
V: TRBV5-6
J: TRBJ2-2
size: few
D: -

CDR3: CASSVSLDRGTDTQYF
DNA: TGTGCCAGCAGCGTATCGTTGGACCGAGGCACAGATACGCAGTATTTT
V: TRBV9
J: TRBJ2-3
size: -
D: -

CDR3: CSAVEGMNQPQHF
DNA: TGCAGTGCCGTGGAGGGGATGAATCAGCCCCAGCATTTT
V: TRBV20-1
J: TRBJ1-5
size: -
D: -

CDR3: CASSSGRTVGNEQFF
DNA: TGTGCCAGCAGTAGCGGTCGAACTGTGGGGAATGAGCAGTTCTTC
V: TRBV6-2/TRBV6-3
J: TRBJ2-1
size: few
D: -

CDR3: CAWADRGRTGELFF
DNA: TGTGCCTGGGCAGACAGGGGCAGGACCGGGGAGCTGTTTTTT
V: TRBV30
J: TRBJ2-2
size: few
D: TRBD1

CDR3: CASSVMSGGAFSYNEQFF
DNA: TGTGCCAGCAGCGTCATGAGCGGGGGGGCCTTCTCCTACAATGAGCAGTTCTTC
V: TRBV9
J: TRBJ2-1
size: -
D: TRBD2

CDR3: CASSVVRDRDYSGNTIYF
DNA: TGTGCCAGCAGCGTGGTCCGGGACCGCGATTACTCTGGAAACACCATATATTTT
V: TRBV7-2
J: TRBJ1-3
size: -
D: -

CDR3: CASSRTGGLETQYF
DNA: TGTGCCAGCAGTCGTACCGGGGGGCTTGAGACCCAGTACTTC
V: TRBV28
J: TRBJ2-5
size: few
D: -

CDR3: CSARTASNYGYTF
DNA: TGCAGTGCTAGGACAGCTTCTAACTATGGCTACACCTTC
V: TRBV20-1
J: TRBJ1-2
size: few
D: -

CDR3: CASSETQGNTIYF
DNA: TGTGCCAGCAGTGAGACCCAAGGAAACACCATATATTTT
V: TRBV2
J: TRBJ1-3
size: few
D: -

CDR3: CASSSFLGQGFASGANVLTF
DNA: TGTGCCAGCAGCTCCTTCCTGGGACAGGGGTTTGCCTCTGGGGCCAACGTCCTGACTTTC
V: TRBV7-3
J: TRBJ2-6
size: -
D: TRBD1

CDR3: CASSPTGRWTDTQYF
DNA: TGTGCCAGCAGTCCGACAGGGCGTTGGACAGATACGCAGTATTTT
V: TRBV6-2/TRBV6-3
J: TRBJ2-3
size: few
D: TRBD1

CDR3: CASSLRGGGGETQYF
DNA: TGTGCCAGCAGCTTACGAGGAGGGGGCGGAGAGACCCAGTACTTC
V: TRBV7-3
J: TRBJ2-5
size: -
D: -

CDR3: CASSYSATSGNTIYF
DNA: TGTGCCAGCAGTTACTCGGCCACCTCTGGAAACACCATATATTTT
V: TRBV6-5
J: TRBJ1-3
size: few
D: -

CDR3: CSVPGTGADQPQHF
DNA: TGCAGCGTGCCCGGGACAGGGGCCGATCAGCCCCAGCATTTT
V: TRBV29-1
J: TRBJ1-5
size: few
D: TRBD1

CDR3: CAISQVGQETQYF
DNA: TGTGCCATCTCCCAGGTGGGGCAAGAGACCCAGTACTTC
V: TRBV10-3
J: TRBJ2-5
size: -
D: -

CDR3: CSVEDLTGESYGYTF
DNA: TGCAGCGTTGAAGATCTGACAGGGGAGAGCTATGGCTACACCTTC
V: TRBV29-1
J: TRBJ1-2
size: many
D: TRBD1

CDR3: CASSSRDRFYGYTF
DNA: TGTGCCAGCAGCTCGAGGGACAGATTCTATGGCTACACCTTC
V: TRBV7-2
J: TRBJ1-2
size: -
D: TRBD1

CDR3: CSVEDRASGGSSYNEQFF
DNA: TGCAGCGTTGAAGATCGGGCTAGCGGGGGGAGCTCCTACAATGAGCAGTTCTTC
V: TRBV29-1
J: TRBJ2-1
size: -
D: TRBD2

CDR3: CASSQTLRDTQYF
DNA: TGCGCCAGCAGCCAGACCTTAAGAGATACGCAGTATTTT
V: TRBV4-3
J: TRBJ2-3
size: -
D: -

CDR3: CASSPYSGGGATDTQYF
DNA: TGCGCCAGCAGCCCCTACTCGGGCGGGGGAGCCACAGATACGCAGTATTTT
V: TRBV5-1
J: TRBJ2-3
size: many
D: TRBD2

CDR3: CSARHPMNTEAFF
DNA: TGCAGTGCTAGACACCCAATGAACACTGAAGCTTTCTTT
V: TRBV20-1
J: TRBJ1-1
size: -
D: -

CDR3: CASSLALTQVTQYF
DNA: TGTGCCAGCAGCTTAGCACTGACCCAAGTGACCCAGTACTTC
V: TRBV7-2
J: TRBJ2-5
size: -
D: -

CDR3: CASSPGTFTDTQYF
DNA: TGTGCCAGCAGCCCTGGGACGTTCACAGATACGCAGTATTTT
V: TRBV7-9
J: TRBJ2-3
size: many
D: -

CDR3: CATGAAEAYEQYF
DNA: TGTGCCACCGGAGCGGCAGAAGCCTACGAGCAGTACTTC
V: TRBV19
J: TRBJ2-7
size: -
D: -

CDR3: CASSSGEQFF
DNA: TGTGCCAGCAGTTCTGGTGAGCAGTTCTTC
V: TRBV6-6
J: TRBJ2-1
size: many
D: -

CDR3: CASSQTGFGTEAFF
DNA: TGTGCCAGCAGTCAGACGGGTTTTGGCACTGAAGCTTTCTTT
V: TRBV7-3
J: TRBJ1-1
size: -
D: -

CDR3: CASSQYYKDGVAFF
DNA: TGCGCCAGCAGCCAATACTATAAGGACGGGGTAGCTTTCTTT
V: TRBV4-1
J: TRBJ1-1
size: few
D: -

CDR3: CASRTTSNQPQHF
DNA: TGTGCCAGTAGGACTACTAGCAATCAGCCCCAGCATTTT
V: TRBV28
J: TRBJ1-5
size: many
D: -

CDR3: CSAKTGGEGEKLFF
DNA: TGCAGTGCTAAGACAGGGGGCGAGGGGGAAAAACTGTTTTTT
V: TRBV20-1
J: TRBJ1-4
size: few
D: TRBD1

CDR3: CASSGTGGAEQFF
DNA: TGTGCCAGCAGTGGAACAGGGGGCGCTGAGCAGTTCTTC
V: TRBV6-5
J: TRBJ2-1
size: few
D: TRBD1

CDR3: CASSGIAEQYF
DNA: TGTGCCAGCAGTGGGATCGCCGAGCAGTACTTC
V: TRBV2
J: TRBJ2-7
size: -
D: -

CDR3: CASSPRGGWNTGELFF
DNA: TGTGCCAGCAGTCCACGGGGGGGCTGGAACACCGGGGAGCTGTTTTTT
V: TRBV27
J: TRBJ2-2
size: few
D: TRBD2

CDR3: CSAARDPNTEAFF
DNA: TGCAGTGCCGCCAGGGATCCGAACACTGAAGCTTTCTTT
V: TRBV20-1
J: TRBJ1-1
size: -
D: -

CDR3: CASSVAQSPLHF
DNA: TGTGCCAGCAGCGTAGCTCAGTCACCCCTCCACTTT
V: TRBV9
J: TRBJ1-6
size: few
D: -

CDR3: CASSSFVEGRVVMNTEAFF
DNA: TGTGCCAGCAGCTCGTTTGTTGAGGGGAGAGTGGTTATGAACACTGAAGCTTTCTTT
V: TRBV13
J: TRBJ1-1
size: -
D: -

CDR3: CASSPRGENTGELFF
DNA: TGTGCCAGCAGTCCCCGGGGGGAGAACACCGGGGAGCTGTTTTTT
V: TRBV5-5
J: TRBJ2-2
size: -
D: TRBD2

CDR3: CASSQDTPGGYGDTQYF
DNA: TGCGCCAGCAGCCAAGATACCCCAGGGGGGTATGGAGATACGCAGTATTTT
V: TRBV4-3
J: TRBJ2-3
size: -
D: -